The T cell receptor beta chain described here comes from a study of blood T cell repertoires in COVID-19. Study-level background: The United States, Italy and Spain supplied acute and convalescent COVID-19 samples.

With 2 bases removed from V and 5 bases from J, the gap between germline ends came to 6 bases. CDR3 length: 12 residues. Germline-derived CDR1 and CDR2 are LGHDT and YNNKEL (reference sequence). Clones were read by immunoSEQ multiplex PCR, and TCRdb kept only the in-frame ones, dropping some. The top ten hold about 4% of the sample, which has some 340,000 clones, approximately 90% seen once. The rearrangement links TRBV3-1 (or the pseudogene TRBV3-2) to TRBJ2-5; D not certain. This sequence originates from a woman aged 25 to 39 who had been exposed to COVID-19. Input material: PBMCs or T cells enriched from blood (not recorded which). Written as DNA, the CDR3 is TGTGCCAGCAGCCAATACCGGGAGACCCAGTACTTC. Translated, it gives CASSQYRETQYF.